The 20 T cell receptor beta chains in this list originate from one sample, sequenced in a study of memory CD4+ T cells and cytomegalovirus serostatus. Sequencing was performed with immunoSEQ multiplex PCR; in TCRdb, only in-frame clones are kept and a portion is missing. The profile covers about 75,000 clones, with about 73% appearing a single time and approximately 2.4% taken by the ten largest. The sort gate was single viable CD3+CD4+CD8-CD45RO+ cells for memory CD4+ T cells. Sequencing input: memory CD4+ T cells from blood. These receptors all stem from an adult in good health and CMV-seropositive.

The rearrangement uses TRBV11-2 and TRBJ2-1, with TRBD2 matching 10 bases. In germline, CDR1 is SGHAT, CDR2 FQNNGV. The CDR3 consists of 15 residues. The V segment lost 6 bases and the J segment 6 bases; nucleotides outside the gene matches: 8. CDR3 protein: CASSIRGLASNEQFF. CDR3 nucleotides: TGTGCCAGCAGTATAAGGGGACTAGCGAGCAATGAGCAGTTCTTC.

This chain uses TRBV27 with TRBJ2-1; 8 bases agree with TRBD2. The trim removed 5 bases at V and 9 bases at J, leaving 9 bases unmatched. CDR1 is MNHEY and CDR2 is SMNVEV in the germline V gene (reference sequence). This CDR3 is built from 14 residues. The CDR3 DNA sequence: TGTGCCAGCAGTGCCATCGGGACTAGGGGTGAGCAGTTCTTC. Encoded protein: CASSAIGTRGEQFF.

This sequence joins TRBV11-2 and TRBJ2-7, with 8 bases lining up with TRBD1. Per germline, CDR1 SGHAT and CDR2 FQNNGV. This CDR3 is built from 13 residues. The junction had 8 bases not matched to a gene; V was cut back by 6 bases and J by 7 bases. Here the CDR3 reads CASSWDRRREQYV. CDR3 DNA sequence: TGTGCCAGCAGTTGGGACAGGCGCAGAGAGCAGTACGTC.

The V call is TRBV5-5, the J call TRBJ2-5; D may be TRBD1 (6 bases). The DNA end favors TRBJ2-7, so the J call may be wrong. Germline loops: CDR1 SGHKS, CDR2 YYEKEE (reference sequence). The CDR3 contains 13 residues. The CDR3 DNA is TGTGCCAGCAGCTTCGGACAGATCTACGAGCAGTACTTC. Amino acids: CASSFGQIYEQYF.

This chain joins TRBV18 and TRBJ2-7; 8 bases map to TRBD1. The V segment lost 3 bases and the J segment 7 bases; nucleotides outside the gene matches: 5. CDR1 is KGHSH, CDR2 LQKENI, per germline. The CDR3 extends over 13 amino acids. The CDR3 nucleotides read TGTGCCAGCTCACCCGGACAGGGCAGGGAGCAGTACGTC. Residues: CASSPGQGREQYV.

This chain connects TRBV4-1 to TRBJ2-3; 8 nucleotides match TRBD1. Germline assignment: CDR1 MGHRA and CDR2 YSYEKL. The CDR3 covers 19 residues. Unmatched junction bases numbered 11, after V lost 0 bases and J lost 0 bases. The CDR3 is CASSQDRGRLDGSTDTQYF. The CDR3 DNA follows: TGCGCCAGCAGCCAAGACAGGGGGCGGCTAGACGGCAGCACAGATACGCAGTATTTT.

The V gene is TRBV6-6, the J gene TRBJ2-1; no clear D. Looked up from germline, CDR1 is MNHNY and CDR2 is SVGAGI (reference sequence). V lost 6 bases and J 6 bases, leaving 21 bases between the germline ends. CDR3 length equals 16 residues. The CDR3: CASSARRLGFGNEQFF. In DNA, the CDR3 is TGTGCCAGCAGCGCCCGTAGGCTGGGCTTCGGCAATGAGCAGTTCTTC.

This chain uses TRBV19 with TRBJ2-3; 11 nucleotides match TRBD2. The CDR3 has 14 residues. Germline V gives CDR1 LNHDA, CDR2 SQIVND (reference sequence). The ends lost 1 base at V and 12 bases at J; junction bases unmatched: 6. CDR3 protein: CASSIARLAGPQYF. In DNA, the CDR3 is TGTGCCAGTAGTATAGCCAGACTAGCGGGGCCACAGTATTTT.

This chain connects TRBV2 to TRBJ1-5, with TRBD1 matching over 7 bases. J gave up 5 bases and V 7 bases, and 5 bases lay outside the gene matches. This CDR3 comprises 13 residues. Germline-derived CDR1 and CDR2 are SNHLY and FYNNEI. CDR3 protein: CASKGTGDQPQHF. CDR3 nucleotide sequence: TGTGCCAGCAAAGGTACAGGGGATCAGCCCCAGCATTTT.

DNA of the CDR3: TGTGCCAGCAGCGTTCAGGAGGGTGCGGAGACCCAGTACTTC. Translating gives CASSVQEGAETQYF. This rearrangement joins TRBV9 to TRBJ2-5, with TRBD2 as a possible D gene (6 bases). V was pared by 2 bases and J by 5 bases, with 13 bases between. Germline CDR1 reads SGDLS; CDR2 reads YYNGEE. CDR3 length equals 14 residues.

The rearrangement joins TRBV11-2 to TRBJ2-2, with 8 bases that match TRBD2. Germline V CDR1 and CDR2: SGHAT, FQNNGV. The V segment lost 5 bases and the J segment 6 bases; nucleotides outside the gene matches: 8. There are 15 residues in the CDR3. The CDR3 DNA reads as TGTGCCAGCAGCCGACCTTCGCGGGGGGCCGGGGAGCTGTTTTTT. Amino acid sequence: CASSRPSRGAGELFF.

This chain uses TRBV11-2 with TRBJ2-7; TRBD1 aligns across 11 bases. This CDR3 has 15 amino acids. J lost 4 bases, V lost 1 base, and 3 bases had no gene match. Germline V gives CDR1 SGHAT, CDR2 FQNNGV. CDR3 loop: CASSLVGTGGYEQYF. CDR3 DNA sequence: TGTGCCAGCAGCTTAGTGGGGACAGGGGGTTACGAGCAGTACTTC.

Remarks on this clone: The same CDR3 can be traced to other DNA sequences in this sample. The chain combines TRBV5-1 with TRBJ1-6; no clear D. Germline loops: CDR1 SGHRS, CDR2 YFSETQ. V lost 0 bases, J lost 7 bases, and 2 bases lay in between. The CDR3 has 12 amino acids. The CDR3 here is CASSLENSPLHF. The CDR3 DNA reads as TGCGCCAGCAGCTTGGAGAATTCACCCCTCCACTTT.

The chain links TRBV9 to TRBJ2-1, with D possibly TRBD2 on 6 matching bases. The CDR3 has 14 residues. Per germline, CDR1 SGDLS and CDR2 YYNGEE. Trimming pared 3 bases from V and 0 bases from J, leaving 7 bases between. As DNA, the CDR3 is TGTGCCAGCAGCGCCGGGAGCTCCTACAATGAGCAGTTCTTC. Translation gives CASSAGSSYNEQFF.

J is TRBJ2-5 and V is TRBV2, with 11 bases matching TRBD1. The CDR3 sequence is 14 residues long. Germline CDR1 is SNHLY and CDR2 is FYNNEI. V was clipped by 6 bases and J by 6 bases; unmatched bases: 6. The CDR3 here is CASRAGTGGKTQYF. The CDR3 DNA follows: TGTGCCAGCAGGGCCGGGACAGGGGGGAAGACCCAGTACTTC.

The chain links TRBV7-9 to TRBJ1-6, with unresolved D. The CDR3 runs 15 residues. Trimming removed 0 bases at V and 7 bases at J, with 10 bases between. CDR1 and CDR2 (germline): SEHNR, FQNEAQ (reference sequence). CDR3 sequence: CASSLALGENSPLHF. The CDR3 DNA follows: TGTGCCAGCAGCTTAGCGCTTGGGGAAAATTCACCCCTCCACTTT.

This chain uses TRBV7-2 with TRBJ2-5, with D perhaps TRBD1 (6 bases). CDR1 is SGHTA, CDR2 FQGNSA, per germline. The length of the CDR3 is 16 residues. V lost 4 bases, J lost 1 base, and 16 bases lay in between. The CDR3 region is CASSYGQLTRQETQYF. The CDR3 DNA sequence: TGTGCCAGCAGCTACGGACAGTTGACGCGCCAAGAGACCCAGTACTTC.

The CDR3 nucleotides are TGTGCCAGCAGCTTAGCGCTGGGCGGCCAGGGGTGGGCTTTCTTT. Translating gives CASSLALGGQGWAFF. The chain recombines TRBV7-2 with TRBJ1-1, with D maybe TRBD1 (6 bases). With 0 bases removed from V and 11 bases from J, the gap between germline ends came to 19 bases. CDR3 length: 15 residues. Per germline, CDR1 SGHTA and CDR2 FQGNSA. Together with reference TRBV7-2 and TRBJ1-1, the CDR3 gives the full variable domain: GAGVSQSPSNKVTEKGKDVELRCDPISGHTALYWYRQSLGQGLEFLIYFQGNSAPDKSGLPSDRFSAERTGGSVSTLTIQRTQQEDSAVYLCASSLALGGQGWAFFGQGTRLTVV.

The V and J genes are TRBV5-6 and TRBJ1-4; maybe TRBD1 (6 bases). Germline V gene lookup returns CDR1 SGHDT and CDR2 YYEEEE. The germline V and J ends were trimmed by 4 bases and 2 bases, with 15 bases remaining between them. The CDR3 extends over 16 amino acids. In nucleotides, the CDR3 is TGTGCCAGCAGCCGCGGGGGGGGCAGCACTAATGAAAAACTGTTTTTT. It yields the protein CASSRGGGSTNEKLFF.

This chain links TRBV6-6 with TRBJ2-7; 8 bases align to TRBD1. Germline V gene sequence: CDR1 MNHNY, CDR2 SVGAGI (reference sequence). The CDR3 is made up of 14 amino acids. V lost 5 bases to trimming and J lost 1 base; unmatched junction nucleotides: 4. The CDR3 nucleotides read TGTGCCAGCAGTACTCGGACAGGGTCCTACGAGCAGTACTTC. Protein: CASSTRTGSYEQYF.